These 2 T cell receptor beta chains were all obtained from the same sample, sequenced in a study of T cells in Graves' hyperthyroidism and ophthalmopathy. TCR beta CDR3 sequences were amplified from RNA transcripts. The TCR CDR3 was amplified in a first-round RT-PCR using the HTBI primer set. TCRdb fed the multiplex PCR reads into MiXCR, producing one record per CDR3 protein. The sample consists of approximately 610,000 distinct CDR3 sequences, roughly 14% of them appearing once. Source material: blood. All receptors derive from a woman aged 40 to 55 with Graves' ophthalmopathy.

This clonotype was recorded many times. One end of the junction fails to match germline, which may point to a read error. The chain joins TRBV6-1 to TRBJ1-2; a weak D match, TRBD1 (6 bases). Germline values: CDR1 MNHNS, CDR2 SASEGT. The CDR3 loop spans 13 amino acids. The CDR3 nucleotides read TGTGCCAGCACGCCAGGGGTAAACTCTGGCTACACCTTC. Its translation: CASTPGVNSGYTF.

The chain recombines TRBV5-5 with TRBJ2-7; TRBD1 matches at 7 bases. After removal of 0 bases from V and 2 bases from J, the junction contained 5 bases not matched to a gene. Germline CDR1 SGHKS, CDR2 YYEKEE (reference sequence). The CDR3 consists of 15 residues. DNA of the CDR3: TGTGCCAGCAGCTTGGACCCGGGACAGACCTACGAGCAGTACTTC. Translation: CASSLDPGQTYEQYF.